This T cell receptor beta chain originates from a study of response to subunit inactivated influenza vaccine. TCRdb re-analysed the RT-PCR reads in MiXCR, keeping a single row per CDR3 protein. The top ten hold approximately 10% of the sample, which has around 850,000 distinct CDR3 sequences, approximately 18% seen once. The ends lost 5 bases at V and 3 bases at J; junction bases unmatched: 7. The CDR3 length is 14 residues. Germline CDR1 is SQVTM and CDR2 is ANQGSEA. This clonotype has a handful of counts. The sequenced sample was PBMCs from blood, obtained 4 to 6 days after vaccination. The TCR originated in a man in his fifties or sixties who received an inactivated influenza vaccine. This chain joins TRBV29-1 and TRBJ1-5; TRBD1 agrees at 7 bases. The chain's CDR3 is CSVSAGTDNQPQHF. The CDR3 DNA reads as TGCAGCGTTTCAGCCGGGACAGACAATCAGCCCCAGCATTTT.